This T cell receptor beta chain was recovered during a study of STAT5B mutations in CD4+ large granular lymphocyte leukemia. Control samples were healthy donors' buffy coats. This clone was observed a handful of times. Its target is unknown. The study's findings and limits: Data were not HLA-matched across samples. Without putative leukemic clones, patient CD4-sorted repertoires remained more clonal than healthy CD4+ repertoires.

Libraries were prepared by immunoSEQ multiplex PCR; TCRdb keeps only in-frame clonotypes and omits some of them. The table lists just over 40,000 clones, 80% to 90% of them singletons. The receptor was isolated from a human donor in good health. The sample consisted of CD4+ T cells from blood buffy coats.

CDR3 sequence reads: CASSQNAIGTNYGYTF. The CDR3 DNA reads as TGCGCCAGCAGCCAGAATGCAATCGGGACCAACTATGGCTACACCTTC. This chain links TRBV4-1 with TRBJ1-2, with D possibly being TRBD1 (5 bases). Germline V gene data show CDR1 as MGHRA and CDR2 as YSYEKL. The CDR3 extends over 16 amino acids. V was clipped by 3 bases and J by 2 bases, with 16 bases between them.